One and the same sample provided the 15 T cell receptor beta chains below, sequenced in a study of T cell changes during pregnancy in multiple sclerosis. The repertoire was sequenced with immunoSEQ multiplex PCR; TCRdb's copy has only in-frame clones and lacks some. The sample holds about 33,000 clones, about 91% seen once. This specimen was CD4+ T cells from peripheral blood mononuclear cells, taken in the third trimester of pregnancy. These receptors all come from a female donor in good health, enrolled as a control in a pregnancy study.

The chain joins TRBV7-8 to TRBJ1-2; 9 bases align to TRBD1. Losses at the gene ends were 2 bases for V and 0 bases for J; bases not matched to a gene: 7. The CDR3 is made up of 17 amino acids. In germline, CDR1 is SGHVS, CDR2 FQNEAQ. The CDR3 DNA reads as TGTGCCAGCAGCTTACCCTTTAGGGACAGGGCTAACTATGGCTACACCTTC. Amino acids: CASSLPFRDRANYGYTF. Full variable domain (outside the CDR3, taken from reference TRBV7-8 and TRBJ1-2): GAGVSQSPRYKVAKRGQDVALRCDPISGHVSLFWYQQALGQGPEFLTYFQNEAQLDKSGLPSDRFFAERPEGSVSTLKIQRTQQEDSAVYLCASSLPFRDRANYGYTFGSGTRLTVV.

This clone was recorded once. The genes are TRBV6-5 and TRBJ2-2, with 9 bases fitting TRBD1. The V gene end was trimmed by 7 bases and the J gene end by 5 bases; junction bases not matched to a gene: 5. CDR1 is MNHEY, CDR2 SVGAGI, per germline. This CDR3 comprises 14 residues. This CDR3 is CASTRTGVTGELFF. CDR3 sequence (DNA): TGTGCCAGCACCCGGACAGGGGTTACCGGGGAGCTGTTTTTT.

The rearrangement links TRBV11-2 to TRBJ2-3; D possibly corresponds to TRBD1 (6 bases). With 3 bases removed from V and 4 bases from J, the gap between germline ends came to 14 bases. The V gene's germline CDR1 is SGHAT and CDR2 FQNNGV. This CDR3 contains 15 residues. CDR3 residues: CASSFGDIMADTQYF. CDR3 nucleotides: TGTGCCAGCAGCTTTGGGGACATTATGGCAGATACGCAGTATTTT.

This clone was recorded once. This chain uses TRBV4-2 with TRBJ2-7; 12 bases align to TRBD2. V was pared by 3 bases and J by 4 bases, with 4 bases of the junction left unmatched. The germline CDR1 and CDR2 sequences are LGHNA and YNFKEQ. The CDR3 has 15 residues. The CDR3 bases are TGTGCCAGCAGCCAGACTAGCGGGAGTATATACGAGCAGTACTTC. This encodes CASSQTSGSIYEQYF.

This clone was counted a single time. The chain has TRBV6-5 and TRBJ2-5; 10 bases line up with TRBD1. V gave up 7 bases and J gave up 5 bases; unmatched junction bases: 7. Germline CDR1 and CDR2: MNHEY and SVGAGI. The CDR3 runs to 14 residues. The CDR3 bases are TGTGCCAGCACCCGACAGGGGGCTGAGGAGACCCAGTACTTC. Amino acid sequence: CASTRQGAEETQYF.

The V call is TRBV30, the J call TRBJ2-1, with D unclear. Trimming left V 3 bases short and J 3 bases short, with 9 bases between. The CDR3 has 13 residues. CDR1 is GTSNPN, CDR2 SVGIG, per germline (reference sequence). CDR3 protein: CAWRRTGYNEQFF. The CDR3 nucleotides read TGTGCCTGGAGGCGAACGGGCTACAATGAGCAGTTCTTC.

V is TRBV20-1 and J is TRBJ1-1; 8 positions match TRBD1. Germline values: CDR1 DFQATT, CDR2 SNEGSKA (reference sequence). Unmatched junction bases numbered 6, after V lost 6 bases and J lost 12 bases. This CDR3 has 10 residues. CDR3 sequence (DNA): TGCAGTGCCTGGACAGGGCGGACTTTCTTT. It encodes CSAWTGRTFF.

This chain connects TRBV5-1 to TRBJ1-3; TRBD1 agrees at 9 bases. CDR1 is SGHRS, CDR2 YFSETQ, per germline. Trimming at V came to 0 bases and at J to 4 bases, leaving 5 bases not matched to a gene. The CDR3 sequence is 16 residues long. CDR3 amino acids: CASSLGTGALGNTIYF. The CDR3 DNA sequence: TGCGCCAGCAGCTTGGGGACAGGGGCTCTCGGAAACACCATATATTTT.

The chain uses TRBV13 and TRBJ1-4; 7 bases fit TRBD1. The CDR3 runs to 16 residues. Germline V gene sequence: CDR1 PRHDT, CDR2 FYEKMQ (reference sequence). J gave up 8 bases and V 5 bases, and 14 bases lay outside the gene matches. This chain's CDR3 is CASSLRKTGFGEKLFF. CDR3 DNA sequence: TGTGCCAGCAGCCTACGAAAGACAGGGTTTGGAGAAAAACTGTTTTTT.

This chain joins TRBV7-6 and TRBJ1-1; TRBD1 is a possible D gene (6 bases). Germline V gene sequence: CDR1 SGHVS, CDR2 FNYEAQ. This CDR3 is built from 15 residues. V was trimmed by 1 base and J by 4 bases, leaving 13 bases between them. This CDR3 is CASSLGRGARTEAFF. The CDR3 region has the DNA TGTGCCAGCAGCTTAGGACGGGGGGCTCGCACTGAAGCTTTCTTT.

V usage is TRBV2 and J usage is TRBJ2-5; 11 positions agree with TRBD1. Germline V gene lookup returns CDR1 SNHLY and CDR2 FYNNEI. CDR3 length equals 13 residues. The ends lost 7 bases at V and 4 bases at J; junction bases unmatched: 2. The CDR3 DNA reads as TGTGCCAGCAAGGGACAGGGGGGAGAGACCCAGTACTTC. It yields the protein CASKGQGGETQYF.

The V call is TRBV14, the J call TRBJ2-1, with 8 bases that match TRBD2. The CDR3 runs 16 residues. Looked up from germline, CDR1 is SGHDN and CDR2 is FVKESK. Losses at the gene ends were 2 bases for V and 6 bases for J; bases not matched to a gene: 9. CDR3 sequence (DNA): TGTGCCAGCAGCCAAAGACTAGCGCTCGGAACCAATGAGCAGTTCTTC. Protein: CASSQRLALGTNEQFF.

The sample holds one count of this clone. V and J are TRBV18 and TRBJ1-5, with a tentative D call TRBD1 (5 bases). Germline-derived CDR1 and CDR2 are KGHSH and LQKENI. Trimming removed 3 bases from V and 4 bases from J, with 10 bases in between. This CDR3 is 14 amino acids long. In DNA form, the CDR3 reads TGTGCCAGCTCACCGGGACTCGAGAATCAGCCCCAGCATTTT. Translated: CASSPGLENQPQHF.

The chain uses TRBV9 and TRBJ2-7, with a weak D call TRBD1 (6 bases). Between the trimmed V and J ends, which lost 3 bases and 2 bases, there was a span of 18 bases. In germline, CDR1 is SGDLS, CDR2 YYNGEE. The CDR3 is 16 residues long. CDR3 sequence (DNA): TGTGCCAGCAGCGCCACAACAGGGACGTTCCCCTACGAGCAGTACTTC. It codes for CASSATTGTFPYEQYF.

V gene TRBV28 combines with J gene TRBJ2-1, with D perhaps TRBD2 (6 bases). The CDR3 is 15 amino acids. V was pared by 3 bases and J by 8 bases, with 17 bases between. Germline CDR1 and CDR2: MDHEN and SYDVKM. DNA of the CDR3: TGTGCCAGCAGTTTGAGTGGGGCGTGGGGGGATGAGCAGTTCTTC. Protein sequence: CASSLSGAWGDEQFF.